The 9 T cell receptor beta chains below come from one sample, sequenced in a study of early T cells in non-severe SARS-CoV-2 infection. TCRdb analysed the 5' RACE reads with MiXCR anew, one entry per CDR3 protein. The sample lists about 83,000 distinct CDR3 sequences; 12% were seen once. Material for sequencing was whole blood. The receptor source for this set is an adult who was a healthcare worker with PCR-confirmed SARS-CoV-2 infection or an uninfected control (not recorded which).

The chain joins TRBV10-3 to TRBJ1-3; D is uncertain. Germline assignment: CDR1 ENHRY and CDR2 SYGVKD. The V end was cut by 9 bases, the J end by 2 bases, with 11 bases between. The CDR3 has 13 amino acids. CDR3 nucleotide sequence: TGTGCCATATGGCTTCCTGCTGGAAACACCATATATTTT. Translation gives CAIWLPAGNTIYF.

This clonotype was seen a few times. One junction end does not reproduce the germline sequence, and a read error may be involved. The chain joins TRBV5-5 to TRBJ2-7; D is undetermined. Germline values: CDR1 SGHKS, CDR2 YYEKEE (reference sequence). The CDR3 runs 12 residues. CDR3: CASSLGSSEQYF. CDR3 coding DNA: TGTGCCAGCAGCTTGGGATCCTCCGAGCAGTACTTC.

The V and J genes are TRBV2 and TRBJ2-7; 7 bases are shared with TRBD2. The J segment lost 4 bases and the V segment lost 6 bases, leaving 3 bases of the junction unmatched. The CDR3 extends over 12 amino acids. Germline loops: CDR1 SNHLY, CDR2 FYNNEI. The CDR3 sequence is CASRAGHYEQYF. In DNA form, the CDR3 reads TGTGCCAGCAGAGCGGGGCATTACGAGCAGTACTTC.

This clonotype was observed at least ten times. The V gene is TRBV21-1, the J gene TRBJ1-1; the tabulated D call, TRBD1, remains unverified against the DNA. TRBV21-1 is flagged as a pseudogene. This CDR3 has 12 residues. CDR3 nucleotide sequence: TGTGCAGAGGGAAACAGGGGCCATGAAGCTTTCTTT. Protein: CAEGNRGHEAFF.

This clonotype was found many times. The chain couples TRBV5-4 to TRBJ1-2; no definite D call. The V end was cut by 1 base, the J end by 3 bases, with 10 bases between. From germline, CDR1 is SGHNT and CDR2 YYREEE (reference sequence). This CDR3 is 14 amino acids long. The CDR3 is CASSLYLGDYGYTF. The CDR3 DNA reads as TGTGCCAGCAGCTTGTATTTAGGAGACTATGGCTACACCTTC.

This clonotype was seen more than once but under ten times. The chain joins TRBV7-3 to TRBJ2-5; 8 bases are shared with TRBD2. V lost 5 bases and J lost 2; bases outside the gene matches: 7. This CDR3 has 15 residues. CDR1 and CDR2 (germline): SGHTA, FQGTGA. The CDR3 loop reads CASSPEAGEQETQYF. The CDR3 DNA reads as TGTGCCAGCAGCCCCGAAGCGGGAGAGCAAGAGACCCAGTACTTC.

J is TRBJ1-5 and V is TRBV6-5, with D maybe TRBD1 (5 bases). The CDR3 spans 13 residues. Germline V gene data show CDR1 as MNHEY and CDR2 as SVGAGI. The ends were cut back, 4 bases at V and 7 bases at J, with 11 bases in the middle. CDR3 region: CASSLTRDQPQHF. The CDR3 DNA is TGTGCCAGCAGTTTAACCAGGGACCAGCCCCAGCATTTT.

This clonotype was seen a few times. The CDR3 coding sequence is TGCAGTGCCACCCCGGGCAGGGGGTCCTACGAGCAGTACTTC. The encoded protein is CSATPGRGSYEQYF. The rearrangement links TRBV20-1 to TRBJ2-7; 7 bases are shared with TRBD1. Looked up from germline, CDR1 is DFQATT and CDR2 is SNEGSKA (reference sequence). This CDR3 is built from 14 residues. J lost 1 base, V lost 6 bases, and 9 bases had no gene match.

The V and J genes are TRBV25-1 and TRBJ2-7; D is ambiguous. The germline gives CDR1 MGHDK, CDR2 SYGVNS. The CDR3 runs 11 residues. Trimming stripped 0 bases from V and 5 bases from J, with 2 bases between. The DNA for the CDR3 is TGTGCCAGCAGTGAATACGACGAGCAGTACTTC. Amino acid sequence: CASSEYDEQYF.